This TCR beta chain is from a study of blood T cell repertoires in COVID-19. Study as a whole: Collection of acute and convalescent COVID-19 samples took place in the United States, Italy and Spain. T cells, B-cell-depleted T cells, or PBMCs provided the cDNA or gDNA that served as material.

The CDR3 consists of 16 residues. The ends lost 2 bases at V and 7 bases at J; junction bases unmatched: 12. Per germline, CDR1 MNHEY and CDR2 SVGAGI. Authors' data handling: Nucleated cell counts were estimated from reference gene primer amplification. TCRdb's copy holds only in-frame clones and misses some; the assay was immunoSEQ multiplex PCR. From that table come the V and J calls and clone size; the DNA was used to work out D and trimming. The sample has more than 75,000 clones, around 82% seen once. The V call is TRBV6-5, the J call TRBJ1-2, with TRBD1 matching over 8 bases. Material for sequencing was peripheral blood. The clonotype originates from a man in his fifties or sixties with acute or convalescent COVID-19. The CDR3 loop reads CASSYGDRGARSGYTF. The CDR3 bases are TGTGCCAGCAGTTACGGAGACAGGGGCGCAAGGTCTGGCTACACCTTC.